A single sample gave rise to the 20 T cell receptor beta chains below, sequenced in a study of a mutant IDH1 vaccine in newly diagnosed glioma. Time point: week 5, during vaccination. Mutant IDH1 20-mer peptide, at 300 ug, made up each vaccine dose, with topical imiquimod. The antigens these receptors bind are not known. Clones were read by immunoSEQ multiplex PCR, and TCRdb kept only the in-frame ones, dropping some. The sample lists 40,000 or so clones, around 85% occurring once. The input for sequencing was PBMCs, taken from a glioma patient whose treatment included an IDH1 peptide vaccine. Receptors were obtained from a middle-aged man with glioma.

This chain joins TRBV27 and TRBJ1-1; D is unclear. Trimming removed 10 bases from V and 1 base from J, with 16 bases in between. The CDR3 is 14 residues long. Germline-derived CDR1 and CDR2 are MNHEY and SMNVEV (reference sequence). The CDR3 nucleotides read TGTGCCACCCAAGGCAGTAGGCAGAACACTGAAGCTTTCTTT. Translated, it gives CATQGSRQNTEAFF.

The rearrangement joins TRBV7-9 to TRBJ1-5; 11 nucleotides align to TRBD1. Germline loops: CDR1 SEHNR, CDR2 FQNEAQ (reference sequence). J lost 6 bases, V lost 1 base, and 5 bases had no gene match. The CDR3 length is 16 residues. The CDR3 sequence is CASSLGTGGSGQPQHF. The DNA of the CDR3 is TGTGCCAGCAGCTTAGGGACAGGGGGCTCGGGTCAGCCCCAGCATTTT.

This chain links TRBV2 with TRBJ2-5; TRBD2 matches at 7 bases. J was trimmed by 3 bases and V by 8 bases; bases with no gene match: 9. This CDR3 contains 14 residues. CDR1 is SNHLY and CDR2 is FYNNEI in the germline V gene. The CDR3 DNA reads TGTGCCAGCCCTAGGGGTCTAGCGGAAGAGACCCAGTACTTC. Protein product: CASPRGLAEETQYF.

J is TRBJ1-1 and V is TRBV2; D ambiguous. The CDR3 consists of 11 residues. Trimming cost V 5 bases and J 4 bases, with 5 bases left between them. In germline, CDR1 is SNHLY, CDR2 FYNNEI. As DNA, the CDR3 is TGTGCCAGCAGTAAGAGCACTGAAGCTTTCTTT. Its translation is CASSKSTEAFF.

The J gene is TRBJ2-7, the V gene TRBV13; no firm D call. The CDR3 loop spans 14 amino acids. V lost 2 bases to trimming and J lost 3 bases, with 11 bases between them. Germline lookup yields CDR1 PRHDT and CDR2 FYEKMQ (reference sequence). For the CDR3, the DNA is TGTGCCAGCAGCTTATCGTCGGCTCTCTACGAGCAGTACTTC. Amino acid sequence: CASSLSSALYEQYF.

The chain combines TRBV6-5 with TRBJ2-7; TRBD1 aligns across 9 bases. The CDR3 sequence is 15 residues long. Per the germline V gene, CDR1 is MNHEY and CDR2 is SVGAGI. The V gene end was trimmed by 6 bases and the J gene end by 0 bases; junction bases not matched to a gene: 6. The chain's CDR3 is CASRTTGGPSYEQYF. In nucleotides, the CDR3 is TGTGCCAGCAGGACGACAGGGGGACCCTCCTACGAGCAGTACTTC.

The chain couples TRBV5-1 to TRBJ2-1; 11 positions agree with TRBD2. The ends lost 1 base at V and 5 bases at J; junction bases unmatched: 2. Germline loops: CDR1 SGHRS, CDR2 YFSETQ. CDR3 size: 15 residues. The CDR3 region is CASSLSLAGDNEQFF. The CDR3 DNA reads as TGCGCCAGCAGCTTGTCACTAGCGGGAGACAATGAGCAGTTCTTC. Using reference TRBV5-1 and TRBJ2-1 for the parts outside the CDR3, the full variable domain is KAGVTQTPRYLIKTRGQQVTLSCSPISGHRSVSWYQQTPGQGLQFLFEYFSETQRNKGNFPGRFSGRQFSNSRSEMNVSTLELGDSALYLCASSLSLAGDNEQFFGPGTRLTVL.

J is TRBJ1-5 and V is TRBV28; tentative D call: TRBD1 (6 bases). The CDR3 has 16 residues. V dropped 7 bases and J dropped 0 bases, with 16 bases sitting between them. Germline V gives CDR1 MDHEN, CDR2 SYDVKM. The chain's CDR3 is CASTPAVRGSNQPQHF. CDR3 bases: TGTGCCAGCACCCCCGCAGTCAGGGGTAGCAATCAGCCCCAGCATTTT.

This chain uses TRBV7-6 with TRBJ2-3, with TRBD2 matching 15 bases. CDR1 SGHVS and CDR2 FNYEAQ come from the germline V gene. This CDR3 has 19 residues. The V segment lost 6 bases and the J segment 4 bases; nucleotides outside the gene matches: 14. CDR3 sequence (DNA): TGTGCCAGCAGGCGGACTAGCGGGAGGGCCGGGGGGTCCGCAGATACGCAGTATTTT. Encoded protein: CASRRTSGRAGGSADTQYF.

The rearrangement uses TRBV7-2 and TRBJ2-1, with 8 bases aligning to TRBD1. CDR1 and CDR2 from the germline V gene are SGHTA and FQGNSA. The J segment lost 4 bases and the V segment lost 5 bases, leaving 7 bases of the junction unmatched. This CDR3 region has 15 residues. The chain's CDR3 is CASSRGTGIYNEQFF. CDR3 DNA sequence: TGTGCCAGCAGCCGCGGGACAGGCATTTACAATGAGCAGTTCTTC.

V usage is TRBV6-5 and J usage is TRBJ1-5; 9 bases are a match to TRBD1. This CDR3 is 15 amino acids long. The germline V gene has CDR1 MNHEY and CDR2 SVGAGI. With 5 bases clipped from V and 9 bases from J, the junction kept 11 bases outside the gene matches. Here the CDR3 reads CASSRDRDDSRPQHF. CDR3 DNA: TGTGCCAGCAGTCGGGACAGGGACGACTCTCGGCCCCAGCATTTT.

The chain links TRBV5-6 to TRBJ2-3; 7 nucleotides agree with TRBD1. V was clipped by 2 bases and J by 2 bases; unmatched bases: 8. Per the germline V gene, CDR1 is SGHDT and CDR2 is YYEEEE. The CDR3 spans 16 residues. The DNA of the CDR3 is TGTGCCAGCAGCTTAGGGGACAGAGCTTACACAGATACGCAGTATTTT. Translated, it gives CASSLGDRAYTDTQYF.

The chain joins TRBV4-2 to TRBJ2-3, with D perhaps matching TRBD1 or TRBD2 (5 bases each). The CDR3 covers 17 residues. Trimming removed 2 bases at V and 2 bases at J, with 17 bases between. Germline V gene lookup returns CDR1 LGHNA and CDR2 YNFKEQ. The DNA of the CDR3 is TGTGCCAGCAGCCAAACTCCGGGACGCGAGAACACAGATACGCAGTATTTT. Amino acid sequence: CASSQTPGRENTDTQYF.

This chain links TRBV6-1 with TRBJ2-1, with 7 bases matching TRBD2. The CDR3 sequence is 15 residues long. Germline V CDR1 and CDR2: MNHNS, SASEGT. The ends lost 1 base at V and 0 bases at J; junction bases unmatched: 0. CDR3 DNA: TGTGCCAGCAGTGAAGTAGCGGGCTCCTACAATGAGCAGTTCTTC. It encodes CASSEVAGSYNEQFF.

The chain employs TRBV6-1 and TRBJ2-1; 9 bases are shared with TRBD2. This CDR3 has 15 amino acids. Germline assignment: CDR1 MNHNS and CDR2 SASEGT. V was clipped by 6 bases and J by 3 bases; unmatched bases: 6. CDR3 sequence (DNA): TGTGCCAGCAGGTCCGGGACTAGCATCTACAATGAGCAGTTCTTC. Translating it yields CASRSGTSIYNEQFF.

In its sample, this clone was seen once. This chain connects TRBV4-1 to TRBJ2-7, with 11 bases fitting TRBD2. Germline CDR1 is MGHRA and CDR2 is YSYEKL. The junction had 5 bases not matched to a gene; V was cut back by 3 bases and J by 4 bases. The CDR3 is 15 residues long. CDR3 sequence (DNA): TGCGCCAGCAGCCAGGGACTAGCGGTGGTTTACGAGCAGTACTTC. It specifies CASSQGLAVVYEQYF.

The genes are TRBV15 and TRBJ1-4, with TRBD1 identical over 9 bases. This CDR3 is built from 15 residues. In germline, CDR1 is LNHNV, CDR2 YYDKDF (reference sequence). The trim removed 2 bases at V and 5 bases at J, leaving 3 bases unmatched. The CDR3 coding sequence is TGTGCCACCAGCAGATCCGGGACAGGGAATGAAAAACTGTTTTTT. It codes for CATSRSGTGNEKLFF. Using reference TRBV15 and TRBJ1-4 for the parts outside the CDR3, the full variable domain is DAMVIQNPRYQVTQFGKPVTLSCSQTLNHNVMYWYQQKSSQAPKLLFHYYDKDFNNEADTPDNFQSRRPNTSFCFLDIRSPGLGDTAMYLCATSRSGTGNEKLFFGSGTQLSVL.

This chain uses TRBV6-5 with TRBJ1-2; D is possibly TRBD1 (5 bases). This CDR3 is 12 amino acids long. The V gene's germline CDR1 is MNHEY and CDR2 SVGAGI. V lost 8 bases and J lost 4, with 11 bases in between. The CDR3 bases are TGTGCCAGCCGGGGACCGGGCTATGGCTACACCTTC. Translated, it gives CASRGPGYGYTF.

This chain connects TRBV4-1 to TRBJ1-1; D perhaps matches TRBD1 (6 bases). Germline-derived CDR1 and CDR2 are MGHRA and YSYEKL. The CDR3 totals 11 residues. The V gene lost 3 bases and the J gene lost 8 bases, with 7 bases spanning the gap. CDR3 DNA: TGCGCCAGCAGCCAGGACAGCGAAGCTTTCTTT. This codes for CASSQDSEAFF.

V is TRBV9 and J is TRBJ2-5; the D gene is possibly TRBD1 (6 bases). The CDR3 totals 16 residues. CDR1 and CDR2 from the germline V gene are SGDLS and YYNGEE. Trimming shortened V by 4 bases and J by 4 bases, and 20 bases separated the two germline ends. CDR3 nucleotides: TGTGCCAGCAGCCAACTACTACAGGGCTCCGGAGAGACCCAGTACTTC. Protein product: CASSQLLQGSGETQYF.